The TCR beta chain described here comes from a study of T-cell memory formation after mild COVID-19 (dated by TCRdb to the early 2020s). In the study overall: Most TCR sequence clusters were specific to one of the two donors. The cohort comprised two young, previously healthy adult volunteers, one female and one male. T-cell clones expanding and contracting after mild COVID-19 in a couple of donors were tracked by longitudinal TCRalpha and TCRbeta repertoire sequencing.

This clonotype was recorded a few times. Its target antigen remains unknown. No qualities accompany the bases; no much larger clone lies one base away. PBMCs were isolated by Ficoll-Paque density gradient centrifugation. Sequencing took place on an Illumina NovaSeq 6000. Using 5'RACE with constant-segment primers, TCRalpha and TCRbeta cDNA libraries were constructed, with sample barcodes and unique molecular identifiers added in the process. RNA was extracted from every sample with Trizol reagent. The libraries were amplified in two PCR steps, and the second step added a second sample barcode and Illumina TruSeq adapters. Libraries were sequenced on an Illumina NovaSeq with 2 x 150 bp paired-end reads. In the source study's methods: With migec v1.2.7, reads were demultiplexed and then collapsed into UMI-guided consensus sequences. Using mixcr v2.1.11, UMI consensuses were aligned to TRA and TRB V and J templates and then assembled into clonotypes. A clonotype was counted as expanded or contracted only when both edgeR and NoisET called the clonotype significant, with the noise models trained on biological replicates. For edgeR calls, the thresholds were a false discovery rate-adjusted p below 0.01 and a log2 fold-change of 1. As an exploratory analysis of dynamics, max-normalized trajectories of the 1000 most abundant clonotypes were examined by PCA with hierarchical clustering. Separately sequenced CD4+ and CD8+ repertoires were used to assign a CD4 or CD8 phenotype to each responding clone. TCRdb trimmed public reads at Q25 via fastp, called clones via MiXCR and kept in-frame beta chains. Under each unique CDR3 protein, matching rows form one entry showing the most common genes and DNA. The V and J calls here are based on TCRdb, not the publication. Recorded for this sample are fewer than 650,000 distinct CDR3 sequences; roughly 22% of them occurred a single time. About 8.2% of the sample rests with the top ten.

CDR1 and CDR2 are read off the germline V gene as MNHEY and SVGAGI. CDR3 length: 13 amino acids, cysteine to phenylalanine. Solely the CDR3 DNA is kept, with 39 bases framed from the first base. V is cut by 5 bases and J by 6 bases, and the space between the germline ends is 11 bases. What the authors observed across the whole study: The study covered only a couple of mild cases, and larger cohorts including severe cases with pre-infection samples were considered necessary. Contracting CD4+ clones were found mainly in CM and EM memory subsets, while CD8+ clones were enriched in EMRA. Whether the second-wave clones peaking on day 37 were SARS-CoV-2 specific was not confirmed. From day 15 to 85, contracting clones showed balanced CD4/CD8 phenotypes, whereas a second wave of clones that expanded from day 15 to 37 leaned towards CD4+. Some responding clones were detected in pre-infection memory, which suggested that pre-existing cross-reactive memory T cells had joined the SARS-CoV-2 response.

The source of this sequence is an adult woman who had mild COVID-19 (a few samples of this study predate the infection). The sample titles of this study are shuffled in the database, so cell type and time point are left out; the donor was told from shared clones. The sequence is built from TRBV6-5 and TRBJ2-1, with no reliable assignment of the D segment. Source material: PBMCs or a T cell subset sorted from them (not recorded which). This receptor has the CDR3 CASSTPVANEQFF. The DNA sequence reads TGTGCCAGCAGTACGCCCGTCGCCAATGAGCAGTTCTTC.